These 25 T cell receptor beta chains originate from one sample sequenced in a study of response to subunit inactivated influenza vaccine. Using its own MiXCR run on the RT-PCR reads, TCRdb lists one record per CDR3 protein. The profile covers around 530,000 distinct CDR3 sequences, with about 15% appearing a single time and 3% taken by the ten largest. Here the sequenced sample was CD4+ T cells sorted from PBMCs, taken less than 30 months after vaccination. The receptor set was obtained from a man aged 50 to 75 who received an inactivated influenza vaccine.

V usage is TRBV3-1 and J usage is TRBJ2-3; 13 bases agree with TRBD2. In germline, CDR1 is LGHDT, CDR2 YNNKEL (reference sequence). The trim removed 6 bases at V and 2 bases at J, leaving 8 bases unmatched. The CDR3 covers 17 residues. CDR3 amino acids: CASREPGTSGDTDTQYF. The CDR3 DNA reads as TGTGCCAGCAGAGAACCCGGGACTAGCGGGGACACAGATACGCAGTATTTT.

The CDR3 loop is CASRDTGSYEQYF. CDR3 in DNA: TGTGCCAGCCGGGACACCGGCTCCTACGAGCAGTACTTC. This rearrangement joins TRBV12-3 or TRBV12-4 to TRBJ2-7; a possible D gene is TRBD1 (6 bases). Trimming left V 8 bases short and J 0 bases short, with 11 bases between. The CDR3 spans 13 residues.

In this sample, this clonotype turned up a few times. V usage is TRBV5-8 and J usage is TRBJ2-2; TRBD1 might be the D (5 bases). The CDR3 loop spans 16 amino acids. Per germline, CDR1 SGHTS and CDR2 YDEGEE. Trimming pared 4 bases from V and 3 bases from J, leaving 16 bases between. CDR3 sequence: CASSGVFRVDTGELFF. The CDR3 DNA sequence: TGTGCCAGCAGCGGGGTGTTCAGGGTCGACACCGGGGAGCTGTTTTTT.

There are a few counts of this clonotype. This rearrangement joins TRBV20-1 to TRBJ2-1; 12 nucleotides line up with TRBD2. The CDR3 is made up of 15 amino acids. The ends lost 6 bases at V and 5 bases at J; junction bases unmatched: 8. CDR1 and CDR2 (germline): DFQATT, SNEGSKA (reference sequence). The CDR3 loop reads CSAQTSGSNHNEQFF. The CDR3, as DNA: TGCAGTGCACAGACTAGCGGGAGCAACCACAATGAGCAGTTCTTC.

The chain has TRBV20-1 and TRBJ1-4, with TRBD1 matching 10 bases. The CDR3 is 17 amino acids. Germline CDR1 and CDR2: DFQATT and SNEGSKA (reference sequence). Losses at the gene ends were 4 bases for V and 4 bases for J; bases not matched to a gene: 12. The CDR3 is CSANDHGTGDFNEKLFF. The CDR3 coding sequence is TGCAGTGCTAATGATCACGGGACAGGGGATTTTAATGAAAAACTGTTTTTT.

This clonotype has more than one count but fewer than ten. The V call is TRBV12-3 or TRBV12-4, the J call TRBJ2-2; 13 bases are shared with TRBD2. The trim removed 7 bases at V and 5 bases at J, leaving 4 bases unmatched. This CDR3 has 15 residues. The CDR3 sequence is CASMPGLAGTGELFF. The CDR3 DNA sequence: TGTGCCAGCATGCCGGGACTAGCGGGAACCGGGGAGCTGTTTTTT.

The chain is built from TRBV7-9 and TRBJ2-5, with D perhaps TRBD2 (6 bases). There are 15 residues in the CDR3. Trimming removed 1 base from V and 5 bases from J, with 14 bases in between. CDR1 and CDR2 from the germline V gene are SEHNR and FQNEAQ (reference sequence). CDR3 sequence: CASSLVERRGETQYF. CDR3 sequence (DNA): TGTGCCAGCAGCTTAGTGGAGCGGAGGGGTGAGACCCAGTACTTC.

This clonotype was detected ten times or more. The chain carries TRBV12-3 or TRBV12-4 and TRBJ1-2, with TRBD1 identical over 10 bases. The CDR3 consists of 16 residues. The V and J ends lost 6 bases and 5 bases, in that order; junction bases with no gene match: 12. Here the CDR3 DNA reads TGTGCCAGCAGAAAGGACAGGGGGGGGATTGGTTATGGCTACACCTTC. Its protein is CASRKDRGGIGYGYTF.

The rearrangement joins TRBV7-9 to TRBJ2-7, with 8 bases fitting TRBD1. The CDR3 is made up of 16 amino acids. CDR1 and CDR2 from the germline V gene are SEHNR and FQNEAQ (reference sequence). V lost 0 bases, J lost 4 bases, and 8 bases stayed unmatched. Written as DNA, the CDR3 is TGTGCCAGCAGCTTAGCGGGGGCAGGGGGCATTTACGAGCAGTACTTC. Amino acid sequence: CASSLAGAGGIYEQYF.

This clonotype was counted only a few times. The chain joins TRBV11-2 to TRBJ2-5; no firm D call. V was trimmed by 0 bases and J by 5 bases, leaving 7 bases between them. This CDR3 comprises 13 residues. Germline V gives CDR1 SGHAT, CDR2 FQNNGV. The CDR3 loop reads CASSLDLRETQYF. In nucleotides, the CDR3 is TGTGCCAGCAGCTTAGATCTGCGGGAGACCCAGTACTTC.

This clonotype has a count of ten or more. The J gene is TRBJ2-3, the V gene TRBV5-1, with D perhaps TRBD1 (6 bases). The germline V gene has CDR1 SGHRS and CDR2 YFSETQ. V was shortened by 1 base and J by 4 bases, with 16 bases between the two germline ends. CDR3 length: 16 residues. The CDR3 DNA is TGCGCCAGCAGCTTGTTTTTACAGGGTTCAGCAGATACGCAGTATTTT. Its protein is CASSLFLQGSADTQYF.

The V call is TRBV5-1, the J call TRBJ2-2; D is undetermined. Deletions cut 4 bases from V and 11 bases from J, with 15 bases between. Germline CDR1 and CDR2: SGHRS and YFSETQ. This CDR3 is 13 amino acids long. This CDR3 reads CASSEQADQELFF. CDR3 DNA sequence: TGCGCCAGCAGCGAGCAGGCCGATCAAGAGCTGTTTTTT.

This chain joins TRBV5-1 and TRBJ1-3; D gene uncertain. Germline V gene lookup returns CDR1 SGHRS and CDR2 YFSETQ. V was shortened by 0 bases and J by 3 bases, with 10 bases between the two germline ends. This CDR3 spans 15 amino acids. CDR3 sequence reads: CASSLASGVGNTIYF. The CDR3 coding sequence is TGCGCCAGCAGCTTGGCGTCCGGGGTTGGAAACACCATATATTTT.

The chain carries TRBV4-3 and TRBJ2-5; the D call may be TRBD1 or TRBD2 (6 bases each). CDR1 and CDR2 from the germline V gene are LGHNA and YSLEER. The CDR3 is 15 residues long. V was cut by 1 base and J by 4 bases, with 13 bases left in between. The CDR3 DNA reads TGCGCCAGCAGCCAAGGGTCGGGGGCACGAGAGACCCAGTACTTC. Protein product: CASSQGSGARETQYF.

This sequence joins TRBV4-2 and TRBJ2-5; the D gene is possibly TRBD1 (5 bases). Germline V gene data show CDR1 as LGHNA and CDR2 as YNFKEQ. The CDR3 loop spans 16 amino acids. The V gene lost 4 bases and the J gene lost 1 base, with 16 bases spanning the gap. CDR3 bases: TGTGCCAGCAGCCTACAAACAGGCAGGACCCAAGAGACCCAGTACTTC. It yields the protein CASSLQTGRTQETQYF.

This clonotype has a handful of counts. The chain employs TRBV7-9 and TRBJ2-7, with 8 bases that match TRBD1. The CDR3 totals 14 residues. J gave up 2 bases and V 6 bases, and 6 bases lay outside the gene matches. The germline V gene has CDR1 SEHNR and CDR2 FQNEAQ (reference sequence). The CDR3: CASRRQGYPYEQYF. For the CDR3, the DNA is TGTGCCAGCAGAAGACAGGGGTATCCCTACGAGCAGTACTTC.

This clonotype appeared many times. The chain is built from TRBV12-3 or TRBV12-4 and TRBJ2-4; D is uncertain. V dropped 4 bases and J dropped 5 bases, with 3 bases sitting between them. The CDR3 runs 11 residues. The CDR3 region has the DNA TGTGCCAGCAGTTCCGAAAACATTCAGTACTTC. Protein: CASSSENIQYF.

This clonotype was counted between two and nine times. The chain is built from TRBV5-1 and TRBJ2-3; either TRBD1 or TRBD2 may fit D (6 bases each). The CDR3 runs 14 residues. V gave up 2 bases and J gave up 5 bases, with 12 bases separating them. CDR1 is SGHRS and CDR2 is YFSETQ in the germline V gene. For the CDR3, the DNA is TGCGCCAGCAGCTTCTCGGGGGCTGAAGATACGCAGTATTTT. Protein: CASSFSGAEDTQYF.

This clonotype was found a few times. J is TRBJ2-2 and V is TRBV18; D remains ambiguous. Germline V gene lookup returns CDR1 KGHSH and CDR2 LQKENI. This CDR3 spans 14 amino acids. Trimming cost V 4 bases and J 2 bases, with 8 bases left between them. In DNA, the CDR3 is TGTGCCAGCTCACTCCAGAAAAACACCGGGGAGCTGTTTTTT. As protein: CASSLQKNTGELFF. Full variable domain (rest looked up from reference TRBV18 and TRBJ2-2): NAGVMQNPRHLVRRRGQEARLRCSPMKGHSHVYWYRQLPEEGLKFMVYLQKENIIDESGMPKERFSAEFPKEGPSILRIQQVVRGDSAAYFCASSLQKNTGELFFGEGSRLTVL.

The sample holds a few counts of this clonotype. The chain combines TRBV12-3 or TRBV12-4 with TRBJ1-4; 8 positions match TRBD1. The V and J ends lost 6 bases and 2 bases, in that order; junction bases with no gene match: 5. The CDR3 totals 15 residues. CDR3 in amino acids: CASRAGGTTNEKLFF. The CDR3 bases are TGTGCCAGCAGGGCAGGGGGCACCACTAATGAAAAACTGTTTTTT.

The V and J genes are TRBV12-3 or TRBV12-4 and TRBJ1-3; TRBD1 might be the D (5 bases). V was pared by 2 bases and J by 5 bases, with 13 bases between. This CDR3 is built from 15 residues. The CDR3 DNA reads TGTGCCAGCAGTTTAAGGACACTCGGGAGAAACACCATATATTTT. Its protein is CASSLRTLGRNTIYF.

The gene calls are TRBV20-1 and TRBJ2-1, with 9 bases matching TRBD1. The V gene's germline CDR1 is DFQATT and CDR2 SNEGSKA (reference sequence). The CDR3 runs 16 residues. V lost 0 bases to trimming and J lost 9 bases; unmatched junction nucleotides: 12. CDR3 amino acids: CSARDNDRGAPVEQFF. The CDR3 nucleotides read TGCAGTGCTAGAGATAATGACAGGGGGGCTCCCGTTGAGCAGTTCTTC.

The chain employs TRBV5-1 and TRBJ1-6; 11 bases are a match to TRBD1. The CDR3 has 15 amino acids. Germline-derived CDR1 and CDR2 are SGHRS and YFSETQ. V gave up 3 bases and J gave up 14 bases; unmatched junction bases: 10. This CDR3 reads CASSSSPGTGGSLHF. The CDR3 DNA sequence: TGCGCCAGCAGCTCTAGTCCCGGGACAGGGGGGTCCCTCCACTTT. The variable domain in full, with the rest retrieved from reference TRBV5-1 and TRBJ1-6, is KAGVTQTPRYLIKTRGQQVTLSCSPISGHRSVSWYQQTPGQGLQFLFEYFSETQRNKGNFPGRFSGRQFSNSRSEMNVSTLELGDSALYLCASSSSPGTGGSLHFGNGTRLTVT.

This clonotype was counted only a few times. The chain joins TRBV15 to TRBJ1-6; perhaps TRBD1 as D (6 bases). Trimming cost V 0 bases and J 0 bases, with 15 bases left between them. In germline, CDR1 is LNHNV, CDR2 YYDKDF (reference sequence). The CDR3 runs to 19 residues. The CDR3 sequence is CATSRDIGTPSSYNSPLHF. CDR3 bases: TGTGCCACCAGCAGAGATATAGGGACACCAAGCTCCTATAATTCACCCCTCCACTTT.

A few counts support this clonotype. This chain connects TRBV30 to TRBJ2-3; 7 positions agree with TRBD2. V lost 1 base to trimming and J lost 0 bases; unmatched junction nucleotides: 4. Germline CDR1 and CDR2: GTSNPN and SVGIG (reference sequence). This CDR3 is built from 15 residues. The CDR3 sequence: CAWSGISGSTDTQYF. The CDR3, as DNA: TGTGCCTGGAGTGGAATTAGCGGGAGCACAGATACGCAGTATTTT.